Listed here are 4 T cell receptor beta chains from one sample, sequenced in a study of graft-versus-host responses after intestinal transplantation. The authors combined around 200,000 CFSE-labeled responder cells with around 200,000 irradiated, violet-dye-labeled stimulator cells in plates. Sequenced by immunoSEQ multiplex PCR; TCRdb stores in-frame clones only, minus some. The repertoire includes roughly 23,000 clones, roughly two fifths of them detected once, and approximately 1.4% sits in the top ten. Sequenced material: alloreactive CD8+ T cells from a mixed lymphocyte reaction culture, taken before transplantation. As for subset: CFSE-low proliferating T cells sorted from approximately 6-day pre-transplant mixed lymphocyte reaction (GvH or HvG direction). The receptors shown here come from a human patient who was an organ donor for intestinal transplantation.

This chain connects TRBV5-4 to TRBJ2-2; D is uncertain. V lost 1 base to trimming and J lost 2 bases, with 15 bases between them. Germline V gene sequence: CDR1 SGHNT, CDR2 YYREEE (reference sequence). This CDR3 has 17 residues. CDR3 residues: CASSLFPPRLNTGELFF. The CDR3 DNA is TGTGCCAGCAGCTTGTTCCCGCCACGGCTAAACACCGGGGAGCTGTTTTTT.

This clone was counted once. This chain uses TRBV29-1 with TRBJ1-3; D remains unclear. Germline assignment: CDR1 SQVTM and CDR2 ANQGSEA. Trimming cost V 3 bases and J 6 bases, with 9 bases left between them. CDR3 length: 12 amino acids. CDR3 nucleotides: TGCAGCGTTGACAGTCCGGAAAACACCATATATTTT. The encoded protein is CSVDSPENTIYF.

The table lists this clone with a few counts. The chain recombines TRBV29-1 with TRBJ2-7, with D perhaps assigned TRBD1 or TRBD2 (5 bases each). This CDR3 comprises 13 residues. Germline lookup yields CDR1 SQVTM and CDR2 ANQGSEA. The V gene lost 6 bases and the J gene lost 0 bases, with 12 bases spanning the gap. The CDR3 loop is CSVGTSVSYEQYF. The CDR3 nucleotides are TGCAGCGTCGGGACGTCCGTCTCCTACGAGCAGTACTTC.

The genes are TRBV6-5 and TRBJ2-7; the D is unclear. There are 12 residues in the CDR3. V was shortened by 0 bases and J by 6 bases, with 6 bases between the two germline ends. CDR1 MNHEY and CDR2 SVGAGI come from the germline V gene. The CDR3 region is CASSYSTAEQYF. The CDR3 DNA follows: TGTGCCAGCAGTTACTCGACCGCCGAGCAGTACTTC.